These 18 T cell receptor beta chains were all obtained from the same sample, sequenced in a study of technical replicates of blood from several donors. Libraries were prepared by immunoSEQ multiplex PCR; TCRdb keeps only in-frame clonotypes and omits some of them. This sample has about 9,400 clones, with about nine tenths found just once. Sequencing was performed on PBMCs. The receptors were sampled from a human donor in good health.

The rearrangement joins TRBV7-8 to TRBJ2-1; perhaps TRBD2 as D (7 bases). CDR3 length: 17 amino acids. Trimming removed 1 base from V and 0 bases from J, with 13 bases in between. Per the germline V gene, CDR1 is SGHVS and CDR2 is FQNEAQ. The CDR3 loop is CASSLGGAGASYNEQFF. In nucleotides, the CDR3 is TGTGCCAGCAGCTTAGGAGGGGCGGGGGCCTCCTACAATGAGCAGTTCTTC.

V and J are TRBV18 and TRBJ1-2; tentative D call: TRBD1 (6 bases). The CDR3 consists of 14 residues. V gave up 3 bases and J gave up 6 bases, with 14 bases separating them. Per germline, CDR1 KGHSH and CDR2 LQKENI. The CDR3 nucleotides read TGTGCCAGCTCACCTCCGGGACAAACCCATGGCTACACCTTC. Protein sequence: CASSPPGQTHGYTF.

J is TRBJ2-7 and V is TRBV29-1; D is possibly TRBD1 (5 bases). CDR3 length: 15 residues. The V end lost 6 bases, the J end lost 2 bases, and 20 bases lay between the germline ends. Germline assignment: CDR1 SQVTM and CDR2 ANQGSEA. The CDR3 sequence: CSVQNWNQGAYEQYF. The CDR3 nucleotides are TGCAGCGTGCAGAACTGGAACCAGGGCGCCTACGAGCAGTACTTC.

V gene TRBV30 combines with J gene TRBJ2-5; 7 nucleotides match TRBD2. The germline gives CDR1 GTSNPN, CDR2 SVGIG (reference sequence). Trimming took 0 bases from V and 1 from J; bases not matched to a gene: 5. The CDR3 has 15 amino acids. CDR3 DNA: TGTGCCTGGAGTGTTGCGGGAGTGGGCCAAGAGACCCAGTACTTC. Translated, it gives CAWSVAGVGQETQYF.

The chain couples TRBV15 to TRBJ1-5; weak D call: TRBD1 (6 bases). The CDR3 extends over 18 amino acids. The V gene lost 0 bases and the J gene lost 0 bases, with 15 bases spanning the gap. CDR1 is LNHNV, CDR2 YYDKDF, per germline (reference sequence). The CDR3 sequence: CATSRDPPTGYSNQPQHF. CDR3 in DNA: TGTGCCACCAGCAGAGATCCCCCGACAGGATATAGCAATCAGCCCCAGCATTTT.

V is TRBV7-9 and J is TRBJ1-1, with 8 positions matching TRBD1. Unmatched junction bases numbered 6, after V lost 4 bases and J lost 2 bases. In germline, CDR1 is SEHNR, CDR2 FQNEAQ (reference sequence). The CDR3 loop spans 15 amino acids. The CDR3 loop is CASSSRTGSNTEAFF. The CDR3 DNA reads TGTGCCAGCAGCTCAAGGACAGGGTCTAACACTGAAGCTTTCTTT.

V and J are TRBV5-6 and TRBJ2-3; 8 bases map to TRBD2. There are 16 residues in the CDR3. Germline loops: CDR1 SGHDT, CDR2 YYEEEE. Trimming at V came to 4 bases and at J to 1 base, leaving 8 bases not matched to a gene. The CDR3 nucleotides read TGTGCCAGCAGCATTCAAAGCGGGAGCGGCACAGATACGCAGTATTTT. Translation: CASSIQSGSGTDTQYF.

This chain uses TRBV28 with TRBJ2-3; D not certain. The CDR3 extends over 12 amino acids. The V gene lost 5 bases and the J gene lost 2 bases, with 5 bases spanning the gap. CDR1 and CDR2 (germline): MDHEN, SYDVKM. As DNA, the CDR3 is TGTGCCAGCAGTCCTTCCACAGATACGCAGTATTTT. Its protein is CASSPSTDTQYF.

This clone appeared a single time. This rearrangement joins TRBV5-6 to TRBJ2-3, with 12 positions matching TRBD2. V shed 3 bases, J shed 4 bases, and the junction held 9 bases outside the gene matches. CDR1 is SGHDT, CDR2 YYEEEE, per germline. The CDR3 extends over 17 amino acids. CDR3 sequence (DNA): TGTGCCAGCAGCTCGACCGGACTAGCGGGAACGTCAGATACGCAGTATTTT. Its protein product is CASSSTGLAGTSDTQYF. Using reference TRBV5-6 and TRBJ2-3 for the parts outside the CDR3, the full variable domain is DAGVTQSPTHLIKTRGQQVTLRCSPKSGHDTVSWYQQALGQGPQFIFQYYEEEERQRGNFPDRFSGHQFPNYSSELNVNALLLGDSALYLCASSSTGLAGTSDTQYFGPGTRLTVL.

The chain employs TRBV6-5 and TRBJ1-1; TRBD1 might be the D (6 bases). The V and J ends lost 6 bases and 6 bases respectively, with 17 bases between them. The CDR3 is made up of 14 amino acids. The germline gives CDR1 MNHEY, CDR2 SVGAGI. CDR3 amino acids: CASSKTTGTPEAFF. The CDR3 DNA reads TGTGCCAGCAGCAAAACGACAGGTACCCCTGAAGCTTTCTTT.

The chain carries TRBV2 and TRBJ2-1; the D is unclear. Trimming took 4 bases from V and 6 from J, leaving 7 bases between them. This CDR3 is built from 12 residues. From germline, CDR1 is SNHLY and CDR2 FYNNEI. CDR3 loop: CASSAYSNEQFF. For the CDR3, the DNA is TGTGCCAGCAGTGCTTACTCCAATGAGCAGTTCTTC.

Concerning this clone: The junction departs from germline at one end; a sequencing error may be responsible. The genes are TRBV2 and TRBJ2-7; TRBD1 agrees at 10 bases. The CDR3 sequence is 14 residues long. Looked up from germline, CDR1 is SNHLY and CDR2 is FYNNEI. Written as DNA, the CDR3 is TGTGCCAGCAGTACGGGACAGGGGTCCTCCGAGCAGTACTTC. The encoded protein is CASSTGQGSSEQYF.

In nucleotides, the CDR3 is TGCGCCAGCAGTCGACGGGGGACGATGAACACCGGGGAGCTGTTTTTT. It specifies CASSRRGTMNTGELFF. The V call is TRBV23-1, the J call TRBJ2-2, with D maybe TRBD2 (6 bases). TRBV23-1 is recorded as an ORF, its role being uncertain. With 4 bases removed from V and 1 base from J, the gap between germline ends came to 13 bases. This CDR3 comprises 16 residues.

The chain recombines TRBV15 with TRBJ2-7; TRBD1 matches at 10 bases. This CDR3 has 15 amino acids. Germline trimming cut 0 bases from V and 6 bases from J; bases unmatched to any gene: 5. Germline V CDR1 and CDR2: LNHNV, YYDKDF (reference sequence). The CDR3 DNA sequence: TGTGCCACCAGCAGAGATCTTGGGACAGGGGTCGAGCAGTACTTC. Its protein product is CATSRDLGTGVEQYF.

The chain uses TRBV7-9 and TRBJ1-5; TRBD1 agrees at 10 bases. The CDR3 contains 16 residues. J lost 0 bases, V lost 5 bases, and 4 bases had no gene match. Germline assignment: CDR1 SEHNR and CDR2 FQNEAQ (reference sequence). CDR3 sequence (DNA): TGTGCCAGCAGCGAGGGACAGGGGAATAGCAATCAGCCCCAGCATTTT. It codes for CASSEGQGNSNQPQHF.

V is TRBV5-4 and J is TRBJ1-1, with D perhaps TRBD1 (5 bases). CDR3 length equals 16 residues. V dropped 0 bases and J dropped 4 bases, with 16 bases sitting between them. Germline lookup yields CDR1 SGHNT and CDR2 YYREEE (reference sequence). In nucleotides, the CDR3 is TGTGCCAGCAGCTTGGGGGGCCATGGGATTAGCACTGAAGCTTTCTTT. Its translation: CASSLGGHGISTEAFF.

This rearrangement joins TRBV19 to TRBJ1-2; D might be TRBD1 (5 bases). The V gene lost 3 bases and the J gene lost 0 bases, with 14 bases spanning the gap. The germline CDR1 and CDR2 sequences are LNHDA and SQIVND (reference sequence). The CDR3 has 16 residues. This chain's CDR3 is CASSIRQGKANYGYTF. The CDR3 bases are TGTGCCAGTAGTATTCGGCAGGGCAAAGCTAACTATGGCTACACCTTC.

CDR3 in DNA: TGTGCCAGTAGTATAACGGACAGGGTTGGCTACGAGCAGTACTTC. This encodes CASSITDRVGYEQYF. The chain carries TRBV19 and TRBJ2-7, with 8 positions matching TRBD1. The trim removed 2 bases at V and 3 bases at J, leaving 6 bases unmatched. Germline CDR1 and CDR2: LNHDA and SQIVND (reference sequence). CDR3 length: 15 amino acids.